The 11 T cell receptor beta chains listed next were all sequenced from one sample in a study of tumor and adjacent non-tumor tissue in lung cancer. TCRbeta libraries were built with three rounds of nested PCR, modified from ARM-PCR. TCRdb ran MiXCR on the multiplex PCR reads and lists one entry per CDR3 protein. Here the sample spans 70,000 to 95,000 distinct CDR3 sequences, approximately 82% being singletons. RNA was extracted from bulk tissue without any cell sorting. This non-tumor lung sample came from over 3 cm beyond the tumor edge. Sequencing input: distant non-tumor lung tissue. These TCRs come from a man in his 70s with non-small cell lung cancer.

Concerning this clonotype: A much larger clone lies one base from this, so it may be a read error. V usage is TRBV7-8 and J usage is TRBJ2-7; D call uncertain. CDR3 size: 11 residues. Per germline, CDR1 SGHVS and CDR2 FQNEAQ. The CDR3 spells CASSEKYDQYF. CDR3 nucleotide sequence: TGTGCCAGCAGCGAGAAATACGATCAGTACTTC.

For this clonotype: Germline and junction disagree at one end, which may indicate a read error. The J gene is TRBJ2-2, the V gene TRBV11-3; the D is unclear. CDR1 is SGHNT and CDR2 is YENEEA in the germline V gene. The CDR3 length is 17 residues. In DNA, the CDR3 is TGTGCCAGCAGCTTAGGGGTGACTGGCCTGAACACAGGGGAGCTGTTTTTT. Translating gives CASSLGVTGLNTGELFF.

This clonotype was recorded only once. The chain combines TRBV29-1 with TRBJ2-7, with 7 bases that match TRBD1. The ends lost 7 bases at V and 7 bases at J; junction bases unmatched: 10. CDR3 size: 12 residues. Per the germline V gene, CDR1 is SQVTM and CDR2 is ANQGSEA. The CDR3, as DNA: TGCAGCGCCAGGGGGACGAACTCTGAGCAGTACTTC. It codes for CSARGTNSEQYF.

V gene TRBV12-3 or TRBV12-4 combines with J gene TRBJ2-5; no clear D gene. CDR3 size: 14 residues. Trimming pared 5 bases from V and 7 bases from J, leaving 17 bases between. The chain's CDR3 is CASSPPGPRATQYF. The CDR3 DNA reads as TGTGCCAGCAGTCCACCGGGCCCTCGAGCGACCCAGTACTTC.

This rearrangement joins TRBV6-5 to TRBJ2-7; no reliable D call. The V gene's germline CDR1 is MNHEY and CDR2 SVGAGI. The CDR3 runs 13 residues. Trimming took 3 bases from V and 3 from J, leaving 9 bases between them. This CDR3 reads CASSYTDFYEQYF. CDR3 in DNA: TGTGCCAGCAGTTATACAGACTTCTACGAGCAGTACTTC.

This clonotype turned up a few times. Germline and junction disagree at one end, which may indicate a read error. The rearrangement links TRBV29-1 to TRBJ2-7, with D uncertain. There are 12 residues in the CDR3. Germline lookup yields CDR1 SQVTM and CDR2 ANQGSEA. CDR3 sequence: CRVDDGSYEQHF. The CDR3 DNA is TGCAGAGTTGATGACGGGTCCTACGAGCAGCACTTC.

CDR3 amino acids: CASSQDGGDPWVRTYNEQFF. CDR3 nucleotide sequence: TGTGCCAGCAGCCAAGATGGGGGCGATCCGTGGGTTAGGACCTACAATGAGCAGTTCTTC. The chain combines TRBV4-2 with TRBJ2-1; tentatively, D is TRBD1 (6 bases). Germline lookup yields CDR1 LGHNA and CDR2 YNFKEQ. Trimming pared 0 bases from V and 2 bases from J, leaving 23 bases between. The CDR3 covers 20 residues.

Of note for this clonotype: At one of its ends the junction is not consistent with the germline gene, which may arise from a read error. The CDR3 spells CSVVPGQGTRVYGFTF. In nucleotides, the CDR3 is TGCAGCGTCGTCCCAGGACAGGGAACGAGAGTCTATGGCTTCACCTTC. The rearrangement links TRBV29-1 to TRBJ1-2, with 8 bases fitting TRBD1. CDR1 and CDR2 (germline): SQVTM, ANQGSEA. The CDR3 consists of 16 residues.

This chain links TRBV11-3 with TRBJ2-3; unclear D gene. The J call may be faulty, since TRBJ1-5 better matches the DNA end. The germline V gene encodes CDR1 SGHNT and CDR2 YENEEA. The CDR3 contains 14 residues. CDR3 residues: CAINFGGNTDTQHF. CDR3 nucleotide sequence: TGTGCCATCAACTTTGGCGGGAACACAGATACGCAGCATTTT.

As concerns this clonotype: The conserved closing phenylalanine or tryptophan is absent in this CDR3, likely reflecting a read error. This chain connects TRBV12-3 or TRBV12-4 to TRBJ2-7; tentative D call: TRBD1 (6 bases). The CDR3 is made up of 15 amino acids. Between the trimmed V and J ends, which lost 10 bases and 2 bases, there was a span of 21 bases. The CDR3 reads CAIITSTGRPYEQYL. CDR3 DNA sequence: TGTGCCATCATTACCTCGACAGGAAGACCCTACGAGCAGTACTTA.

Of note for this clonotype: At one of its ends the junction is not consistent with the germline gene, which may arise from a read error. This chain links TRBV4-1 with TRBJ2-5, with D perhaps matching TRBD1 (5 bases). Germline CDR1 reads MGHRA; CDR2 reads YSYEKL. This CDR3 comprises 16 residues. The CDR3 DNA sequence: TGCGCCAGCTGCCAAACAAACCAGGGCTACCAAGAGACCCAGAACTTC. Translation gives CASCQTNQGYQETQNF.